This paragraph reports one T cell receptor (beta chain). In its sample, this clonotype was seen many times. No antigen is known for it. Base qualities are not at hand, and no much larger clone is one base apart. The source of the sample is a study of CD8+CD57+ T cells in acquired aplastic anemia listed by TCRdb under 2018. At the level of the whole study: On average, sorted CD4+ and CD8+ cells yielded 3.2 ug of extracted DNA, with a range of about 0.17 to 27.4 ug. CD8+CD57+ expansion was defined as frequency above the mean frequency observed in healthy subjects.

Expansion of CD8+CD57+ cells had been shown by flow cytometry in the patients chosen for sequencing. Every patient had a diagnosis of severe acquired aplastic anemia based on International Study of Aplastic Anemia and Agranulocytosis and Camitta criteria. Patients had received no therapy at the time of blood sampling. In this study, sorted CD4+ and CD8+ T cells from the blood of healthy subjects and of severe aplastic anemia patients had their TCR repertoires deep-sequenced. In the USA, patient enrollment took place under clinicaltrials.gov protocols 00001620, 01623167, 00001397, 00071045, 00081523 and 00961064. Ficoll-Paque density gradient centrifugation was used to isolate peripheral blood mononuclear cells. Before DNA was extracted, CD4+ and CD8+ T cells were sorted using either FACS or magnetic beads. The CDR3 runs 14 amino acids, cysteine and phenylalanine included. Only the CDR3 DNA stays, 42 bases, in frame from base 1. CDR1 and CDR2, looked up from the germline V gene (reference sequence), are LNHDA and SQIVND. Between the V and J ends, shortened by 5 bases and 4 bases respectively, the junction contains 12 bases.

Genomic DNA served as template for TCR beta VDJ combination and CDR3 sequence profiling. An Illumina HiSeq 2000 was used for TCR repertoire sequencing. The original methods were these. TRBV/TRBJ rearrangement plots, CDR3 size and DJ length profiles, and Simpson's diversity index were used to evaluate the repertoires. The most abundant DNA sequence in the deep sequencing data was defined as the immunodominant clone. CDR3 amino acid sequences were checked for sharing across subjects and were also compared against the VDJdb database and published repertoires. The raw public reads went through TCRdb reprocessing: fastp at Q25, MiXCR clone calling, in-frame beta chains kept. For every CDR3 protein sequence, its rows merge into one entry that carries the most common genes and DNA. The V and J calls here are based on TCRdb, not the publication. The sample records around 500,000 distinct CDR3 sequences, approximately 32% of which are singletons. The ten largest clones represent 0.82% of the sample.

General conclusions and limits of the study: No significant difference in CD8+ Simpson's diversity was found between patients and healthy controls (P=0.060). Approximately 27 CD8+ CDR3 sequences were found in both patients and controls but appeared to be highly expressed in patients and within the immunodominant clones of the patients.

This receptor chain uses TRBV19 and TRBJ1-5, with TRBD1 tentatively as D gene (6 bases match). The TCR comes from a human donor with aplastic anemia. Source material: sorted CD4+, CD8+, or CD8+CD57+ T cells (not recorded which) from PBMCs. The DNA is as follows: TGTGCCAGTAGTTCAGGGGAGTTTAATCAGCCCCAGCATTTT. Its amino acids are CASSSGEFNQPQHF.